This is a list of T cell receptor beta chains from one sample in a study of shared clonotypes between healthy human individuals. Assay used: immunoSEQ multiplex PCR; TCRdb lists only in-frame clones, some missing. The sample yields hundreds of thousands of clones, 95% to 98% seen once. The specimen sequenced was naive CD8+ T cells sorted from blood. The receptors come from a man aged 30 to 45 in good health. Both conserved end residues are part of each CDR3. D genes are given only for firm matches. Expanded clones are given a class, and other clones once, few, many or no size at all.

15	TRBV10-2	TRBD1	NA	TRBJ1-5	CASSEATGGNQPQHF	TGCGCCAGCAGTGAGGCTACAGGGGGCAATCAGCCCCAGCATTTT
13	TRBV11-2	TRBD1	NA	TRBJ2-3	CASTGGSTDTQYF	TGTGCCAGTACAGGGGGAAGCACAGATACGCAGTATTTT
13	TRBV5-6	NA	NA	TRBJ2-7	CASSLRHTYEQYF	TGTGCCAGCAGCCTTAGACATACCTACGAGCAGTACTTC
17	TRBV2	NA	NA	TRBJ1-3	CASSEARQAISGNTIYF	TGTGCCAGCAGTGAAGCACGACAGGCCATCTCTGGAAACACCATATATTTT
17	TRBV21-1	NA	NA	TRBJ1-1	CASSRHPDRDGRTEAFF	TGTGCCAGCAGCCGCCATCCGGACAGGGATGGAAGAACTGAAGCTTTCTTT
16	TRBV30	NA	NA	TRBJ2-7	CAWSVGGDGFGYEQYF	TGTGCCTGGAGTGTAGGAGGCGATGGGTTCGGCTACGAGCAGTACTTC
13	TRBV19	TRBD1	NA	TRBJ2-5	CASRQGAGETQYF	TGTGCCAGTAGACAGGGGGCTGGGGAGACCCAGTACTTC
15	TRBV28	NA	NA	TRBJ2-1	CASSLGLALYNEQFF	TGTGCCAGCAGTTTAGGGCTAGCGCTGTACAATGAGCAGTTCTTC
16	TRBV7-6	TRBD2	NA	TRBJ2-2	CASSLGSGGKTGELFF	TGTGCCAGCAGCTTAGGGTCGGGAGGGAAGACCGGGGAGCTGTTTTTT
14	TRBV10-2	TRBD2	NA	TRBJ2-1	CASSASGIYNEQFF	TGCGCCAGCAGTGCTAGCGGAATCTACAATGAGCAGTTCTTC
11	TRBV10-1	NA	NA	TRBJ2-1	CASSLSSEQFF	TGCGCCAGCAGCCTCAGTAGTGAGCAGTTCTTC
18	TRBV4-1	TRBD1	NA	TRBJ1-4	CASSTRQGTDLLDEKLFF	TGCGCCAGCAGCACCAGACAGGGGACCGACCTGCTGGATGAAAAACTGTTTTTT
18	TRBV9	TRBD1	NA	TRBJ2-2	CASSADGTGGAGTGELFF	TGTGCCAGCAGCGCCGACGGGACAGGGGGCGCGGGTACCGGGGAGCTGTTTTTT
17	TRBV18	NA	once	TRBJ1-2	CASSPLLEGSGIYGYTF	TGTGCCAGCTCACCTCTACTGGAGGGCTCGGGGATCTATGGCTACACCTTC
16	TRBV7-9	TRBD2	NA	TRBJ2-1	CASSVLAGGPGSEQFF	TGTGCCAGCAGCGTCTTAGCGGGAGGGCCGGGTAGTGAGCAGTTCTTC
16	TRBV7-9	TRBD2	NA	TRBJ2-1	CASSSRTSGKSPRQFF	TGTGCCAGCAGCTCAAGGACTAGCGGCAAGTCCCCCCGGCAGTTCTTC
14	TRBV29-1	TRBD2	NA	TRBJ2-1	CSASGGGSYNEQFF	TGCAGCGCATCGGGAGGGGGCTCCTACAATGAGCAGTTCTTC
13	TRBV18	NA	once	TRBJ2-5	CASSPWVGVTQYF	TGTGCCAGCTCACCATGGGTTGGGGTGACCCAGTACTTC